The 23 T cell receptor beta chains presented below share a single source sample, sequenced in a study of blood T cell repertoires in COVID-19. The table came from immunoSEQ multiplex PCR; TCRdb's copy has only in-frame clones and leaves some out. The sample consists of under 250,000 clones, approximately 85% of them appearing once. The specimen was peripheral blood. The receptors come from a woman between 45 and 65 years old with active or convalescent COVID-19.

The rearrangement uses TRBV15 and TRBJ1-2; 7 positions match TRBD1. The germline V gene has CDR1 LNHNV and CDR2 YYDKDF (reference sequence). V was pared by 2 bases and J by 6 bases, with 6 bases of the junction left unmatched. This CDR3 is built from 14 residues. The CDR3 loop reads CATSRTRQGDGYTF. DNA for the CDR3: TGTGCCACCAGCAGAACAAGACAGGGTGATGGCTACACCTTC. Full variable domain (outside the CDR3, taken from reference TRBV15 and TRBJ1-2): DAMVIQNPRYQVTQFGKPVTLSCSQTLNHNVMYWYQQKSSQAPKLLFHYYDKDFNNEADTPDNFQSRRPNTSFCFLDIRSPGLGDTAMYLCATSRTRQGDGYTFGSGTRLTVV.

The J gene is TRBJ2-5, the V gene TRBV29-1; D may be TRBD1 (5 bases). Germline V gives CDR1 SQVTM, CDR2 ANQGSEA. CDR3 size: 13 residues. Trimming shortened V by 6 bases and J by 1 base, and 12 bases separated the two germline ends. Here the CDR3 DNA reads TGCAGCGTAGGAACAGGTTTCCAAGAGACCCAGTACTTC. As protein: CSVGTGFQETQYF.

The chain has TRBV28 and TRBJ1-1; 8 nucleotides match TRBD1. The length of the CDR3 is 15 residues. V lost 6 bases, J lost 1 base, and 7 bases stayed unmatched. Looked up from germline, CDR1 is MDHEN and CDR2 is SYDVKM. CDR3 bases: TGTGCCAGCAGGTCAGGGGGCGCAAGGAACACTGAAGCTTTCTTT. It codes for CASRSGGARNTEAFF. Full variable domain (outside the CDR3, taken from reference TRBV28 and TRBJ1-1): DVKVTQSSRYLVKRTGEKVFLECVQDMDHENMFWYRQDPGLGLRLIYFSYDVKMKEKGDIPEGYSVSREKKERFSLILESASTNQTSMYLCASRSGGARNTEAFFGQGTRLTVV.

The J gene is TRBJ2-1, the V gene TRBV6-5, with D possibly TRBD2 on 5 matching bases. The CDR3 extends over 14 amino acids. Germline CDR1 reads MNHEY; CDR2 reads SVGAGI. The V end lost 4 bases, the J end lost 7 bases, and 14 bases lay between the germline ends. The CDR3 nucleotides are TGTGCCAGCAGTTCGGGATCGTTTGGTAATGAGCAGTTCTTC. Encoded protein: CASSSGSFGNEQFF.

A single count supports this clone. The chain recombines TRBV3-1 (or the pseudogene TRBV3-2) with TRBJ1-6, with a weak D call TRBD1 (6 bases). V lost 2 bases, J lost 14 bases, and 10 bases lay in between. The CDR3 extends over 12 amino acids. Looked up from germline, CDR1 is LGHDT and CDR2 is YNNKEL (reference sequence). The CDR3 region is CASSQTGRSLHF. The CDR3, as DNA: TGTGCCAGCAGCCAAACAGGGCGGTCCCTCCACTTT.

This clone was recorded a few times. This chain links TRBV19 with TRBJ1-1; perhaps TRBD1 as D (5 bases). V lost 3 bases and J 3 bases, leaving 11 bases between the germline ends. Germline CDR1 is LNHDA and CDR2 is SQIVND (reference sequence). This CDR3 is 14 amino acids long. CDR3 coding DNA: TGTGCCAGTAGTATTTGGGGAGGGGACACTGAAGCTTTCTTT. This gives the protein CASSIWGGDTEAFF.

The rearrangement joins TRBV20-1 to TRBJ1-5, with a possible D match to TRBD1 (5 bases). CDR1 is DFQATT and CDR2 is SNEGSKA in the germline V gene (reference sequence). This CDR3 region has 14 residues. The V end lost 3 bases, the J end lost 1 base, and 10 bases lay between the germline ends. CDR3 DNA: TGCAGTGCTAGTATGGGGGGGAGCAATCAGCCCCAGCATTTT. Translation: CSASMGGSNQPQHF.

This chain's CDR3 is CASSEAGGEGSPLHF. CDR3 bases: TGTGCCAGCAGTGAAGCGGGGGGGGAAGGTTCACCCCTCCACTTT. V gene TRBV2 combines with J gene TRBJ1-6; D is possibly TRBD1 (5 bases). V lost 0 bases and J lost 9, with 12 bases in between. Germline loops: CDR1 SNHLY, CDR2 FYNNEI. This CDR3 has 15 amino acids. Using reference TRBV2 and TRBJ1-6 for the parts outside the CDR3, the full variable domain is EPEVTQTPSHQVTQMGQEVILRCVPISNHLYFYWYRQILGQKVEFLVSFYNNEISEKSEIFDDQFSVERPDGSNFTLKIRSTKLEDSAMYFCASSEAGGEGSPLHFGNGTRLTVT.

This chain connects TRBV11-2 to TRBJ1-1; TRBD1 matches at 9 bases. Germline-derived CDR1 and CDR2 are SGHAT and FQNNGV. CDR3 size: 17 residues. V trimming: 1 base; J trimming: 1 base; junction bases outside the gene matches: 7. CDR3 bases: TGTGCCAGCAGCTTAGCGCTAGGACAGGGGTCGAACACTGAAGCTTTCTTT. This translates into CASSLALGQGSNTEAFF.

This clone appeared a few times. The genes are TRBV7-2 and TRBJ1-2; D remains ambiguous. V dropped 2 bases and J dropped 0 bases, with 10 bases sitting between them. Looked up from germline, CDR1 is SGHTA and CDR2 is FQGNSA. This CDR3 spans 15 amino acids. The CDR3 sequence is CASSLQRLTNYGYTF. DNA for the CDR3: TGTGCCAGCAGCTTACAGAGACTGACTAACTATGGCTACACCTTC.

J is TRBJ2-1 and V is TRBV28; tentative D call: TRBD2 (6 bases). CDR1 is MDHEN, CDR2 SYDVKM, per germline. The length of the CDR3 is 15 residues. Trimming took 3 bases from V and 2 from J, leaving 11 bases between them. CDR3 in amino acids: CASSLEGGPYNEQFF. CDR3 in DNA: TGTGCCAGCAGTTTGGAGGGTGGCCCCTACAATGAGCAGTTCTTC.

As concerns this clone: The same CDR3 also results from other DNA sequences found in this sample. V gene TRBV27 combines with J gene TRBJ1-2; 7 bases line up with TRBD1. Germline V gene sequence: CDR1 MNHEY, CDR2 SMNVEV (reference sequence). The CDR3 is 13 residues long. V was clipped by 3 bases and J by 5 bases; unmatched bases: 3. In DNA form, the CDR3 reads TGTGCCAGCAGTTTTTCAGGGGGGTATGGCTACACCTTC. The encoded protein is CASSFSGGYGYTF.

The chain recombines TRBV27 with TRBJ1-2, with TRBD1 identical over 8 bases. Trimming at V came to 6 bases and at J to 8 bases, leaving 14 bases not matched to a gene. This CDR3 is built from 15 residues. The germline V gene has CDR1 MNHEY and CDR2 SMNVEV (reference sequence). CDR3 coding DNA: TGTGCCAGCAGCCTATCCCTTGGACAGGGCCGGGGCTACACCTTC. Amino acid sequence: CASSLSLGQGRGYTF.

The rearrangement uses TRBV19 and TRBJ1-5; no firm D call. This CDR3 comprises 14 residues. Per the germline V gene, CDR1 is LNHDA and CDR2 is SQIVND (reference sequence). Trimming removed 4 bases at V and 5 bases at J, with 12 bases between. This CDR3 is CASSTYGVDQPQHF. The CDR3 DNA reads TGTGCCAGTAGTACCTACGGAGTCGATCAGCCCCAGCATTTT.

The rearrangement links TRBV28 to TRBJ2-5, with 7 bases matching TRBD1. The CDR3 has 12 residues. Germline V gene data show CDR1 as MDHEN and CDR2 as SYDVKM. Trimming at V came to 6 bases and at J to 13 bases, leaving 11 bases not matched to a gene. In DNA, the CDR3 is TGTGCCAGCAGCCGCTCCGGGACAGACCCGTACTTC. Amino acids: CASSRSGTDPYF.

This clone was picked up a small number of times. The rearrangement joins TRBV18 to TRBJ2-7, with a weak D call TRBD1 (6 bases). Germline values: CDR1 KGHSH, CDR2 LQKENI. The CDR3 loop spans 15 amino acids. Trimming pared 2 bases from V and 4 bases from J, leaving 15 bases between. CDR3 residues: CASSPSRTEIYEQYF. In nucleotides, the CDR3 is TGTGCCAGCTCACCAAGCAGGACAGAAATTTACGAGCAGTACTTC.

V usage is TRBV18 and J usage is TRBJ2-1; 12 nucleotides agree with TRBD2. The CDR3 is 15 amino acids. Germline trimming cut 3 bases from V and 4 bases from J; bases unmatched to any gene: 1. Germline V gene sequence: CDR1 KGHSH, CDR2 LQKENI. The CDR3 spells CASSPLAGGYNEQFF. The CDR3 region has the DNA TGTGCCAGCTCACCTCTAGCGGGGGGGTACAATGAGCAGTTCTTC.

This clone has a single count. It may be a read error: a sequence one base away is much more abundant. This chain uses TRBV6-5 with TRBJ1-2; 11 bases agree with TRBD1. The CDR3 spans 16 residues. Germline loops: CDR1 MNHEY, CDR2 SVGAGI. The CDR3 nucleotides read TGTACCAGCAGTTACTCGAGGACAGGGGGCCTTGTGGGCTACACCTTC. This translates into CTSSYSRTGGLVGYTF.

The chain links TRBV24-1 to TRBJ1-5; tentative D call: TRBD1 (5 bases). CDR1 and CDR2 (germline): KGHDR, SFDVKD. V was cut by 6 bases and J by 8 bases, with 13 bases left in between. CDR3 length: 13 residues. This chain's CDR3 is CATSRGPSEPQHF. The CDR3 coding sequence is TGTGCCACCAGTAGGGGTCCGAGCGAGCCCCAGCATTTT.

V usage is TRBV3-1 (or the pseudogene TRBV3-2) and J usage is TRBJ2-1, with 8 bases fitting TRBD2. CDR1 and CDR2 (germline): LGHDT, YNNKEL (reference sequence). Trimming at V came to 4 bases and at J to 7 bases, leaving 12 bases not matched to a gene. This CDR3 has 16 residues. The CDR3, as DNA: TGTGCCAGCAGCCCTATAGCGGGAAGGGGGGGAAATGAGCAGTTCTTC. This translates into CASSPIAGRGGNEQFF.

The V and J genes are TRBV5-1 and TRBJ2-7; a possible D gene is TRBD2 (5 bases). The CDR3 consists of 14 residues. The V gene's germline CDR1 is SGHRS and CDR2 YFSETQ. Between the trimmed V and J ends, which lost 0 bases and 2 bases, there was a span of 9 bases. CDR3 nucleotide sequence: TGCGCCAGCAGCTTGGCTCCTAGCACCTACGAGCAGTACTTC. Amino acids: CASSLAPSTYEQYF.

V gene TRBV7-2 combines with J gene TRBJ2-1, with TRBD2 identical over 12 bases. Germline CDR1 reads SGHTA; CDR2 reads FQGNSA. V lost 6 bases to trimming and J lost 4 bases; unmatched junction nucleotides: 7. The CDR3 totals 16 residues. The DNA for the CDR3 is TGTGCCAGCAGACAAACTAGCGGGAGGTCGTACAATGAGCAGTTCTTC. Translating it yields CASRQTSGRSYNEQFF.

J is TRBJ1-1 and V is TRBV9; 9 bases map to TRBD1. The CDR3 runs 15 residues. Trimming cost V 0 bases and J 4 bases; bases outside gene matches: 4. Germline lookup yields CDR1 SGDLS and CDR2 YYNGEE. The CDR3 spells CASSVGTGAFTEAFF. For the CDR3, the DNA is TGTGCCAGCAGCGTAGGGACAGGGGCATTCACTGAAGCTTTCTTT. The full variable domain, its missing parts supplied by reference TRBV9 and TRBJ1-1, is DSGVTQTPKHLITATGQRVTLRCSPRSGDLSVYWYQQSLDQGLQFLIQYYNGEERAKGNILERFSAQQFPDLHSELNLSSLELGDSALYFCASSVGTGAFTEAFFGQGTRLTVV.